The 15 T cell receptor beta chains reported below all come from one sample, sequenced in a study of T cell responses to AZD1222 COVID-19 vaccine. Using immunoSEQ multiplex PCR, the repertoire was profiled, and TCRdb retains in-frame clones only, with some absent. The sample lists tens of thousands of clones; about 90% were seen once. Sequenced here: peripheral blood, sampled 28 days after the second AZD1222 dose. The receptors were sampled from an adult who received the AZD1222 COVID-19 vaccine.

The rearrangement joins TRBV7-8 to TRBJ1-5; TRBD1 is a possible D gene (5 bases). The V gene's germline CDR1 is SGHVS and CDR2 FQNEAQ. The length of the CDR3 is 16 residues. V lost 0 bases, J lost 4 bases, and 13 bases lay in between. CDR3 in amino acids: CASSLAAAGLNQPQHF. In DNA form, the CDR3 reads TGTGCCAGCAGCTTAGCGGCCGCAGGGCTGAATCAGCCCCAGCATTTT.

This chain connects TRBV19 to TRBJ1-2; 7 bases align to TRBD1. This CDR3 comprises 18 residues. With V trimmed by 3 bases and J by 0 bases, 13 bases remained unmatched. The germline V gene has CDR1 LNHDA and CDR2 SQIVND (reference sequence). For the CDR3, the DNA is TGTGCCAGTAGTATGCCCAAACTCTGGACAGGACCTAACTATGGCTACACCTTC. Translation: CASSMPKLWTGPNYGYTF.

The chain recombines TRBV21-1 with TRBJ2-1. TRBV21-1 is shown as a pseudogene. The CDR3 loop spans 16 amino acids. This CDR3 reads CASSVGAPSSYNEQFF. For the CDR3, the DNA is TGTGCCAGCAGCGTCGGGGCTCCCAGCTCCTACAATGAGCAGTTCTTC.

The V gene is TRBV9, the J gene TRBJ2-1; D is unresolved. The V end lost 3 bases, the J end lost 1 base, and 2 bases lay between the germline ends. There are 12 residues in the CDR3. Per germline, CDR1 SGDLS and CDR2 YYNGEE. The CDR3 loop is CASSASYNEQFF. CDR3 bases: TGTGCCAGCAGCGCGTCCTACAATGAGCAGTTCTTC. The entire variable domain, with the rest obtained from reference TRBV9 and TRBJ2-1, is as follows: DSGVTQTPKHLITATGQRVTLRCSPRSGDLSVYWYQQSLDQGLQFLIQYYNGEERAKGNILERFSAQQFPDLHSELNLSSLELGDSALYFCASSASYNEQFFGPGTRLTVL.

The V gene is TRBV18, the J gene TRBJ1-5; tentatively, D is TRBD1 (6 bases). The ends were cut back, 4 bases at V and 6 bases at J, with 10 bases in the middle. The CDR3 length is 13 residues. Germline assignment: CDR1 KGHSH and CDR2 LQKENI. The CDR3 sequence: CASSRGGGQPQHF. The DNA of the CDR3 is TGTGCCAGCTCACGGGGGGGCGGTCAGCCCCAGCATTTT.

This chain uses TRBV25-1 with TRBJ2-7; D is ambiguous. CDR1 MGHDK and CDR2 SYGVNS come from the germline V gene. This CDR3 has 12 residues. V lost 2 bases, J lost 7 bases, and 9 bases lay in between. CDR3 sequence reads: CASSEGGLEQYF. CDR3 nucleotides: TGTGCCAGCAGTGAAGGCGGTTTAGAGCAGTACTTC.

The rearrangement uses TRBV10-2 and TRBJ2-5; D may be TRBD1 or TRBD2 (7 bases each). The CDR3 runs 15 residues. Germline CDR1 WSHSY, CDR2 SAAADI. The germline V and J ends were trimmed by 0 bases and 3 bases, with 11 bases remaining between them. The CDR3 DNA follows: TGCGCCAGCAGTGAGTCGGGAGGGGGCGAAGAGACCCAGTACTTC. Protein sequence: CASSESGGGEETQYF.

CDR3 residues: CASSLEQGARGYTF. In DNA form, the CDR3 reads TGTGCCAGCAGTCTCGAACAGGGGGCCCGTGGCTACACCTTC. V usage is TRBV27 and J usage is TRBJ1-2, with TRBD1 identical over 9 bases. The CDR3 has 14 amino acids. Germline V gives CDR1 MNHEY, CDR2 SMNVEV (reference sequence). The J segment lost 7 bases and the V segment lost 5 bases, leaving 8 bases of the junction unmatched.

V gene TRBV5-4 combines with J gene TRBJ2-1; 8 positions match TRBD2. The germline V gene has CDR1 SGHNT and CDR2 YYREEE (reference sequence). The CDR3 length is 16 residues. The ends lost 3 bases at V and 3 bases at J; junction bases unmatched: 8. CDR3 sequence: CASSSRAGGVYNEQFF. The CDR3 DNA reads as TGTGCCAGCAGCTCCAGGGCGGGGGGCGTCTACAATGAGCAGTTCTTC.

Only a few counts were recorded for this clone. The chain is built from TRBV6-2 or TRBV6-3 and TRBJ1-2; no clear D. The CDR3 extends over 14 amino acids. Germline V lookup: CDR1 MNHEY, CDR2 SVGEGT. V gave up 6 bases and J gave up 8 bases, with 19 bases separating them. CDR3 sequence reads: CASRPPGSKGGYTF. Here the CDR3 DNA reads TGTGCCAGCAGACCTCCGGGCTCGAAGGGCGGCTACACCTTC.

The chain uses TRBV29-1 and TRBJ1-1; D not certain. The CDR3 runs 14 residues. CDR1 and CDR2 (germline): SQVTM, ANQGSEA. The ends were cut back, 7 bases at V and 0 bases at J, with 15 bases in the middle. The CDR3 DNA follows: TGCAGCGCGGGAGGCGCTGGCATGAACACTGAAGCTTTCTTT. This sequence encodes CSAGGAGMNTEAFF.

The genes are TRBV25-1 and TRBJ1-5; D not certain. With 2 bases removed from V and 3 bases from J, the gap between germline ends came to 8 bases. The CDR3 runs 14 residues. From germline, CDR1 is MGHDK and CDR2 SYGVNS. The CDR3 reads CASSEPGNNQPQHF. The DNA for the CDR3 is TGTGCCAGCAGTGAACCTGGGAACAATCAGCCCCAGCATTTT. The variable domain in full, with the rest retrieved from reference TRBV25-1 and TRBJ1-5, is EADIYQTPRYLVIGTGKKITLECSQTMGHDKMYWYQQDPGMELHLIHYSYGVNSTEKGDLSSESTVSRIRTEHFPLTLESARPSHTSQYLCASSEPGNNQPQHFGDGTRLSIL.

The chain has TRBV2 and TRBJ1-2, with TRBD1 matching over 9 bases. The V and J ends lost 6 bases and 7 bases, in that order; junction bases with no gene match: 12. The germline V gene has CDR1 SNHLY and CDR2 FYNNEI. This CDR3 has 15 residues. CDR3 sequence reads: CASRGRGQGSSGYTF. In DNA, the CDR3 is TGTGCCAGCAGGGGGCGGGGACAGGGATCGAGTGGCTACACCTTC. Full variable domain (outside the CDR3, taken from reference TRBV2 and TRBJ1-2): EPEVTQTPSHQVTQMGQEVILRCVPISNHLYFYWYRQILGQKVEFLVSFYNNEISEKSEIFDDQFSVERPDGSNFTLKIRSTKLEDSAMYFCASRGRGQGSSGYTFGSGTRLTVV.

The rearrangement uses TRBV19 and TRBJ1-6; TRBD1 aligns across 8 bases. The trim removed 3 bases at V and 5 bases at J, leaving 6 bases unmatched. Germline V gene data show CDR1 as LNHDA and CDR2 as SQIVND (reference sequence). The CDR3 contains 16 residues. CDR3 loop: CASSMVQGANNSPLHF. The DNA for the CDR3 is TGTGCCAGTAGTATGGTGCAGGGGGCGAATAATTCACCCCTCCACTTT. Full variable domain (remainder filled in from reference TRBV19 and TRBJ1-6): DGGITQSPKYLFRKEGQNVTLSCEQNLNHDAMYWYRQDPGQGLRLIYYSQIVNDFQKGDIAEGYSVSREKKESFPLTVTSAQKNPTAFYLCASSMVQGANNSPLHFGNGTRLTVT.

In DNA, the CDR3 is TGTGCCAGCAGCCTATCCCCACTCCCCGGGTCGCCCCAGCATTTT. This gives the protein CASSLSPLPGSPQHF. The rearrangement joins TRBV7-8 to TRBJ1-5; the D is unclear. V gave up 5 bases and J gave up 9 bases, with 20 bases separating them. The CDR3 spans 15 residues. Germline V gene lookup returns CDR1 SGHVS and CDR2 FQNEAQ.